This T cell receptor beta chain was retrieved from a study of fetal regulatory T cell absence and autoimmunity. About the research overall: Without clinical diabetes, IPEX patients showed exocrine pancreas autoimmunity.

Sequencing was at survey level. This table comes from immunoSEQ multiplex PCR, and its TCRdb copy is limited to in-frame clones, with some not included. The sample has around 100,000 clones; 55% to 75% are singletons. Trimming took 6 bases from V and 6 from J; bases not matched to a gene: 5. CDR3 length equals 14 residues. CDR1 is MNHEY and CDR2 is SVGAGI in the germline V gene. Study-wide results and caveats: Some top pancreas TCR clones were over 90-fold enriched versus cord blood. Broadly similar TRB gene family usage was seen in pancreas and cord blood.

Comments on this clone: What it recognizes is unknown.

Sequenced sample: pancreas tissue. The TCR was taken from a male donor with IPEX syndrome. The chain recombines TRBV6-5 with TRBJ2-7; 13 bases are shared with TRBD2. DNA for the CDR3: TGTGCCAGCAGCCCACTAGCGGGAGGGGGCGAGCAGTACTTC. This encodes CASSPLAGGGEQYF.